This T cell receptor beta chain was obtained from a study of CD8+ T cells in alopecia areata. It was cDNA, reverse transcribed from extracted RNA, that served as the sequencing template. Some clones are missing from TCRdb's copy, which holds only in-frame ones; the method was immunoSEQ multiplex PCR. Here the sample spans roughly 110,000 clones, roughly 84% being singletons. Germline-derived CDR1 and CDR2 are SNHLY and FYNNEI. V lost 2 bases to trimming and J lost 10 bases; unmatched junction nucleotides: 7. CDR3 length: 14 amino acids. Treatment denoted: oral pan-JAK inhibitor, 5-10 mg twice daily. PBMCs served as the source from which CD4+ and CD8+ T cells were sorted.

This sample comprised CD8+ T cells sorted from blood, obtained at week 24, from a patient treated with tofacitinib. The rearrangement joins TRBV2 to TRBJ2-1, with 8 bases fitting TRBD2. This sequence originates from a human donor with alopecia areata. As DNA, the CDR3 is TGTGCCAGCAGTGAAAACGGGGGGGCCAGAGAGCAGTTCTTC. It yields the protein CASSENGGAREQFF.